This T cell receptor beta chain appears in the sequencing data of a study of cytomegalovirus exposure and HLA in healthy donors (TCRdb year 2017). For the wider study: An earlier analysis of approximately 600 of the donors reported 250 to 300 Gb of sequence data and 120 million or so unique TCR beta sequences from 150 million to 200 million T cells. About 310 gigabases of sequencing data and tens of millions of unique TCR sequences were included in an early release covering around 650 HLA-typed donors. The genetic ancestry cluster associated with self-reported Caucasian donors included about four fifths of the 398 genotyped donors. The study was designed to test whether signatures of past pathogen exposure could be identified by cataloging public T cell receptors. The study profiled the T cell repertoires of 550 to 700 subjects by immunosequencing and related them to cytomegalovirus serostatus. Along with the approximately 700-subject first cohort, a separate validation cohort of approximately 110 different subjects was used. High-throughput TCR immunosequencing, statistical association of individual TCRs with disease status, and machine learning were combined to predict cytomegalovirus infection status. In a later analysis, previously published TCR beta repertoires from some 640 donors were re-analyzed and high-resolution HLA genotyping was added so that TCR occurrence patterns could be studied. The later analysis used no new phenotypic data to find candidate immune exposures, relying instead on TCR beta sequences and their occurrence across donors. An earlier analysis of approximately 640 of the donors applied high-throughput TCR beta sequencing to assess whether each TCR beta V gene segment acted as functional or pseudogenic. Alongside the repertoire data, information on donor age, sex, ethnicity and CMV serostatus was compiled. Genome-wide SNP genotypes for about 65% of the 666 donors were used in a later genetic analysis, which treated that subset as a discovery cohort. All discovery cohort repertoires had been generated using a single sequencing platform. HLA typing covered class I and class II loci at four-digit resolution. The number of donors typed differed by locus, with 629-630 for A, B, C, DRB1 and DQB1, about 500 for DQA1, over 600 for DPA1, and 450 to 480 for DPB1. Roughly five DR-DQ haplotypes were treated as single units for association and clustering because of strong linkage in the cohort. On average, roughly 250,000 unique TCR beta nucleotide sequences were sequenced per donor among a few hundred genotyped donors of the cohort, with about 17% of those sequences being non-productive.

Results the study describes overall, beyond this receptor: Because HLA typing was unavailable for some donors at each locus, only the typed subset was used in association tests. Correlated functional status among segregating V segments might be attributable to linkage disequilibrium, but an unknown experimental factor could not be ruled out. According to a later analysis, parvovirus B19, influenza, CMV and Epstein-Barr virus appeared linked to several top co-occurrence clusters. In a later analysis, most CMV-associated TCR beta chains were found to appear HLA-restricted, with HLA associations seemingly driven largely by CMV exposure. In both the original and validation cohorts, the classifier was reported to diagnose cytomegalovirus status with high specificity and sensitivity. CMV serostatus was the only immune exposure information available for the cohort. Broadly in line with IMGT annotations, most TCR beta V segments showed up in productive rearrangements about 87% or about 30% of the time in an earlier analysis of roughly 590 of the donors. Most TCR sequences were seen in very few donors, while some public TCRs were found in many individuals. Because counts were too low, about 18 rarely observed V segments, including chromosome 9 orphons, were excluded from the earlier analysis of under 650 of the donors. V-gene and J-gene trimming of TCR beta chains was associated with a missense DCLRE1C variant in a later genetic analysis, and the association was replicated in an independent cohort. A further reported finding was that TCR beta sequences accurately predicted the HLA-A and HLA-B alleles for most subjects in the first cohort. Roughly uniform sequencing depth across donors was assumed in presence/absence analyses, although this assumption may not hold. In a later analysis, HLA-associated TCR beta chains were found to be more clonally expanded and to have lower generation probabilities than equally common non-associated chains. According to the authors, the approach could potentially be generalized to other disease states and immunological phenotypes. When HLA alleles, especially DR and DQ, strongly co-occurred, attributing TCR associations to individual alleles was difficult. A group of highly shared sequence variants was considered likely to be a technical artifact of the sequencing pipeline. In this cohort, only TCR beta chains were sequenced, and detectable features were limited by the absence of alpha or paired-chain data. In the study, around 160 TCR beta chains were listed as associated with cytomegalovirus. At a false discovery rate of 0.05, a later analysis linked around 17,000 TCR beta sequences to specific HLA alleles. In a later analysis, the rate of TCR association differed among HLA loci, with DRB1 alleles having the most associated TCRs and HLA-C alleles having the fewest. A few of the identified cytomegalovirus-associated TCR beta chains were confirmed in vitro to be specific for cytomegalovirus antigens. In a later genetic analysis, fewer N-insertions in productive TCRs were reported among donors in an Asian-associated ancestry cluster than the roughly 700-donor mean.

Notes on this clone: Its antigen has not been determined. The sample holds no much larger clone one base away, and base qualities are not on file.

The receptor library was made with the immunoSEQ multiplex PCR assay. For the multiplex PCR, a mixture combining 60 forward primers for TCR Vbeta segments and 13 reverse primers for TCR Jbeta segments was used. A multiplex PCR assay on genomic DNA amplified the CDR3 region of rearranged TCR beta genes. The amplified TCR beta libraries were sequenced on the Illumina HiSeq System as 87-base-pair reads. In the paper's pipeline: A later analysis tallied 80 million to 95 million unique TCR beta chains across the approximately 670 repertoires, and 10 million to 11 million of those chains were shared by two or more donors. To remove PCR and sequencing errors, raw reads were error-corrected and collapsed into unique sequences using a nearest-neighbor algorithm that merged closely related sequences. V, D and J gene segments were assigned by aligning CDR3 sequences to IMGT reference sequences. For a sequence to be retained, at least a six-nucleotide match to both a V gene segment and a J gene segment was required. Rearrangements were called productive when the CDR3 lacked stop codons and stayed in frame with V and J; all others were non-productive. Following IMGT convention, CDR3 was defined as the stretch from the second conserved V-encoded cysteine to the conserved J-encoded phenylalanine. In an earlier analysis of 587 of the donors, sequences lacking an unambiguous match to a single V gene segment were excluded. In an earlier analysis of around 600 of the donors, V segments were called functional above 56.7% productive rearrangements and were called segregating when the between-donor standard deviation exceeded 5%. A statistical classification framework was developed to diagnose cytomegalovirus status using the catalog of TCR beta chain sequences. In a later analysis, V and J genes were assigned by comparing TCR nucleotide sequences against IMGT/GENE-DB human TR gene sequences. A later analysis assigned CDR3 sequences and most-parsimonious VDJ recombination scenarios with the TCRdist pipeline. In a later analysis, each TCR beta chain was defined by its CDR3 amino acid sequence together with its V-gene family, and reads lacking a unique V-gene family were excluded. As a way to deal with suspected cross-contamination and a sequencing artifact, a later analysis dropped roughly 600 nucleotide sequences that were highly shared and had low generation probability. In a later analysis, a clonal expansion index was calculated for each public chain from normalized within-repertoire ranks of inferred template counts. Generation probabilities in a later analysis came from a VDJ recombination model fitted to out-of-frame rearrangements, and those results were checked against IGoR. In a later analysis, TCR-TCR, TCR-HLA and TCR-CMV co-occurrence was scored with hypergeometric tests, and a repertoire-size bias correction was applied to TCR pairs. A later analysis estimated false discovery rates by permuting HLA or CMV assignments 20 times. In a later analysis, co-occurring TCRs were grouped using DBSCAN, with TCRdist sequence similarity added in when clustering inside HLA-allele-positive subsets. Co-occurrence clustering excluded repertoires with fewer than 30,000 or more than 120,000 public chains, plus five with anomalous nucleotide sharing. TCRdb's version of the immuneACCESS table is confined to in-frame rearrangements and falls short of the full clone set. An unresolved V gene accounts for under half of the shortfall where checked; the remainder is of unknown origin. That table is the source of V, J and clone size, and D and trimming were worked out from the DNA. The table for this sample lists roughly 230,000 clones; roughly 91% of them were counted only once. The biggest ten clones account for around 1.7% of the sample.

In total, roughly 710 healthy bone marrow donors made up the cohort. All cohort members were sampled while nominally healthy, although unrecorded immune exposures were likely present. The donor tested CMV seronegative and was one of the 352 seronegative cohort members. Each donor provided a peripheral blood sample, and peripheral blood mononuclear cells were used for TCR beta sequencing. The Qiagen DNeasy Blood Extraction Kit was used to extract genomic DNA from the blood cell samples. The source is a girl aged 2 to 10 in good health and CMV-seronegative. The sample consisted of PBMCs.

The CDR3 amino acid sequence is: CASTHLSGTPYEQYF. The bases read TGTGCCAGCACACATCTTTCGGGTACTCCCTACGAGCAGTACTTC. The V and J segments used are TRBV6-6 and TRBJ2-7; the D gene is not confidently resolved. The CDR3 covers 15 residues, taking in both the cysteine and the phenylalanine. Just CDR3 DNA is preserved here, 45 bases in frame from base 1. V drops 7 bases and J drops 2 bases, leaving 18 bases in between. CDR1 and CDR2 (MNHNY, SVGAGI) derive from the germline V gene (reference sequence).